The 5 T cell receptor beta chains presented below share a single source sample, sequenced in a study of shared T cell receptors in the human thymus. Assay used: immunoSEQ multiplex PCR; TCRdb lists only in-frame clones, some missing. The repertoire holds 700,000 to 750,000 clones, with 75% to 90% as singletons. These data were also reused for a study on human thymus T cells.

Sequences were obtained from thymocytes. The receptors derive from a girl under three years old with a congenital heart defect.

This clone has only a few counts. The genes are TRBV7-4 and TRBJ1-1; D uncertain. Germline CDR1 and CDR2: SGHVT and SQSDAQ. V lost 7 bases, J lost 4 bases, and 16 bases lay in between. The length of the CDR3 is 14 residues. In DNA form, the CDR3 reads TGTGCCAGCAACCACTCCGGGGTAGTCACTGAAGCTTTCTTT. Its translation: CASNHSGVVTEAFF.

This chain uses TRBV20-1 with TRBJ2-7; 10 nucleotides match TRBD1. V gave up 5 bases and J gave up 10 bases; unmatched junction bases: 5. This CDR3 spans 11 amino acids. From germline, CDR1 is DFQATT and CDR2 SNEGSKA (reference sequence). CDR3 loop: CSAWDRGTQYF. The CDR3 bases are TGCAGTGCTTGGGACAGGGGTACACAGTACTTC.

The chain carries TRBV5-5 and TRBJ1-1; 9 bases align to TRBD1. Germline values: CDR1 SGHKS, CDR2 YYEKEE (reference sequence). After removal of 1 base from V and 4 bases from J, the junction contained 11 bases not matched to a gene. There are 17 residues in the CDR3. The CDR3 protein is CASSLSRTGVGGTEAFF. CDR3 coding DNA: TGTGCCAGCAGCTTGTCCCGGACAGGGGTCGGGGGCACTGAAGCTTTCTTT.

This chain links TRBV27 with TRBJ1-5, with D possibly being TRBD1 (6 bases). Per germline, CDR1 MNHEY and CDR2 SMNVEV (reference sequence). V was shortened by 5 bases and J by 0 bases, with 14 bases between the two germline ends. The length of the CDR3 is 16 residues. The CDR3 reads CASSTGLGYSNQPQHF. The CDR3, as DNA: TGTGCCAGCAGTACAGGGCTGGGTTATAGCAATCAGCCCCAGCATTTT.

The chain uses TRBV14 and TRBJ1-1, with TRBD1 as a possible D gene (6 bases). V gave up 8 bases and J gave up 6 bases, with 22 bases separating them. This CDR3 is built from 15 residues. Per germline, CDR1 SGHDN and CDR2 FVKESK. The CDR3 DNA is TGTGCCAGCTCTAGAACTAGGGGGGGGACCCCTGAAGCTTTCTTT. It yields the protein CASSRTRGGTPEAFF.